This T cell receptor (beta chain) was found in a study of tumor and adjacent non-tumor tissue in lung cancer (dated by TCRdb to between 2018 and 2020). Background on the whole study: By cancer type, the cohort comprised eleven to twelve adenocarcinoma patients, a couple of squamous cell carcinoma patients and 1 small cell lung cancer patient. Ages among the roughly 15 patients ranged from about 31 to 80 years, there were approximately 10 men and 5 women, and disease was at TNM stage I to III. A total of 95 million to 150 million productive TCRbeta reads were generated by sequencing, corresponding to an average of about 4.17 million reads per sample. Bulk TCRbeta repertoires were compared between lung tumor tissue and matched distant non-tumor lung tissue obtained from around 14 lung cancer patients. For each patient, one tumor sample and one normal lung sample were taken, giving around 31 paired specimens that underwent TCRbeta CDR3 sequencing. What the authors observed across the whole study: TCR diversity (inverse Simpson) was significantly higher in tumor than in normal lung tissue (around 460 vs 160, P = 0.0075, Mann-Whitney U test). The top 100 clones accounted for a significantly larger cumulative portion of the repertoire in normal lung than in tumor tissue. Only about 15 patients were in the cohort, and the authors stated that larger samples and more detailed clinical data are needed. Because peripheral blood was not sequenced, the blood TCRbeta repertoires of the lung cancer patients in the study went unexamined. Significantly higher TCR diversity was found in younger patients, and higher tumor TCR diversity was associated with shorter overall and disease-free survival. The methods do not name the sequencing platform or mention unique molecular identifiers.

Taken from cysteine to phenylalanine, the CDR3 has 15 residues. Left in the record is the CDR3 DNA by itself, 45 bases read in frame from the first base. Library generation was performed with multiplex PCR. The instrument was an Illumina HiSeq 2500. Following protocols modified from ARM-PCR, the researchers constructed TCRbeta libraries through three rounds of nested PCR with primers (Table S4). Before sequencing, PCR products of 200-500 bp were cut from the gel and purified using the QIAquick gel extraction kit. Per the authors' processing: Reads were cleaned using Trimmomatic, were merged into complete CDR3 sequences using FLASH, and were assigned to V(D)J germline segments using MiTCR. Clonal diversity was computed as the inverse Simpson's index with VDJtools. In-frame sequences lacking a premature stop codon were counted as productive reads. Using fastp at Q25 and MiXCR, TCRdb reprocessed the public reads and kept productive beta chains. Rows matching on CDR3 protein sequence are summarized as one entry with the most common DNA and genes. The V and J calls were not made by the authors but by TCRdb's processing. Here the sample has roughly 75,000 distinct CDR3 sequences; roughly 70% occur a single time. The ten biggest clones cover 25% to 30% of the sample.

RNA was isolated from bulk, unsorted tissue, and RNA quality was assessed with a NanoDrop ND-1000 and an Agilent 2100. For the normal lung samples, distant non-tumor tissue was collected more than 3 cm away from the tumor edge. All donors had newly diagnosed lung cancer, had not received prior chemotherapy, and were admitted for thoracic surgery in China between August and November 2014. Anyone who had undergone radiotherapy or chemotherapy before, or who had another cancer at the same time, was left out of the study. Pieces of surgical tissue measuring about 1-2 cm3 were kept in RNAlater solution and stored at -80 degrees C until use. As to this clonotype: This clone's antigen is unknown. A read error may produce the germline difference seen at one junction end.

The V and J genes are TRBV12-3 or TRBV12-4 and TRBJ2-4; D gene: possibly TRBD1, on 6 matching bases. This clonotype was sampled from a woman in her forties or fifties with non-small cell lung cancer. The material sequenced was distant non-tumor lung tissue. The DNA sequence is given as TGTGCCCGCAGTTTAGGGACACCTGTAAAAAACATTCAATACTTC. This sequence encodes CARSLGTPVKNIQYF.